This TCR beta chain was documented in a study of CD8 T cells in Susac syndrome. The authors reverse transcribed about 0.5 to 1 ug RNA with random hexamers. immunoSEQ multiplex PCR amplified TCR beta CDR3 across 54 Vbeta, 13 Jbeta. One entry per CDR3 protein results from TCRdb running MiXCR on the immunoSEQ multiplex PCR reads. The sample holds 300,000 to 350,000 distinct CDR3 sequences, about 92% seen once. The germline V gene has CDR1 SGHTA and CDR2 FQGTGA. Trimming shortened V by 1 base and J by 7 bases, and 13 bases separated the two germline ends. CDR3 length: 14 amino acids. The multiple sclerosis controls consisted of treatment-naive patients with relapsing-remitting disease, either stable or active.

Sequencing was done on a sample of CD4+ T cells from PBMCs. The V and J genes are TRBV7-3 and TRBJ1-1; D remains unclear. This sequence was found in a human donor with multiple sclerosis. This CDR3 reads CASSLNPSTGEAFF. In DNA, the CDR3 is TGTGCCAGCAGCTTAAACCCCTCGACGGGTGAAGCTTTCTTT.